This TCR beta chain appears in the sequencing data of a study of blood T cell repertoires in COVID-19. Study-wide context: The analysed material was cDNA or gDNA that came from T cells, B-cell-depleted T cells, or PBMCs.

This CDR3 spans 16 amino acids. Germline lookup yields CDR1 SEHNR and CDR2 FQNEAQ (reference sequence). Trimming stripped 2 bases from V and 4 bases from J, with 14 bases between. Repertoires were generated with immunoSEQ multiplex PCR, while TCRdb's copy carries only in-frame clones and drops some. In the table there are roughly 200,000 clones, over 75% of which are singletons. This receptor was obtained from a man aged 50-59 years with acute or convalescent COVID-19. The sequenced sample consisted of peripheral blood. The chain recombines TRBV7-9 with TRBJ2-2; D is uncertain. CDR3 in amino acids: CASSLKSHLSTGELFF. Here the CDR3 DNA reads TGTGCCAGCAGCTTAAAATCCCACCTATCCACCGGGGAGCTGTTTTTT.